A single sample is the source of the 5 T cell receptor beta chains below, sequenced in a study of type 1 regulatory T cells. MiXCR, run by TCRdb on the reads, gives a single entry per CDR3 protein. The table lists over 90,000 distinct CDR3 sequences, around a third of them singletons. Sequencing input: CD4+ T cells, either the whole sample or a sorted fraction (not recorded which). The receptors shown here come from a human donor in good health.

This clonotype was recorded a few times. This sequence joins TRBV4-2 and TRBJ2-1; 10 bases fit TRBD2. This CDR3 has 16 amino acids. Germline lookup yields CDR1 LGHNA and CDR2 YNFKEQ. V lost 1 base, J lost 6 bases, and 6 bases stayed unmatched. The DNA for the CDR3 is TGTGCCAGCAGCCAAGTTATAGGGACTAGCGTCAATGAGCAGTTCTTC. Translating gives CASSQVIGTSVNEQFF.

This clonotype was seen a few times. The chain recombines TRBV3-1 with TRBJ1-2; 10 bases match TRBD1. V dropped 3 bases and J dropped 4; count of bases not matched to a gene: 5. The CDR3 contains 15 residues. Germline assignment: CDR1 LGHDT and CDR2 YNNKEL (reference sequence). CDR3 coding DNA: TGTGCCAGCAGCCATTTGGGACAGGGGAGCTATGGCTACACCTTC. Its protein is CASSHLGQGSYGYTF.

CDR3 nucleotides: TGCAGTGCTGCTCCAGGGGTCTATAGCAATCAGCCCCAGCATTTT. Residues: CSAAPGVYSNQPQHF. V gene TRBV20-1 combines with J gene TRBJ1-5; possibly TRBD1 for D (6 bases). Trimming stripped 5 bases from V and 0 bases from J, with 14 bases between. The CDR3 contains 15 residues. Looked up from germline, CDR1 is DFQATT and CDR2 is SNEGSKA (reference sequence).

The chain joins TRBV5-6 to TRBJ1-2, with D perhaps matching TRBD1 (5 bases). CDR1 is SGHDT, CDR2 YYEEEE, per germline. Deletions cut 6 bases from V and 2 bases from J, with 14 bases between. This CDR3 region has 14 residues. The chain's CDR3 is CASTPGPLNYGYTF. CDR3 coding DNA: TGTGCCAGCACCCCGGGACCCCTCAACTATGGCTACACCTTC.

The chain joins TRBV14 to TRBJ2-4; 8 bases map to TRBD1. The germline CDR1 and CDR2 sequences are SGHDN and FVKESK. The CDR3 has 13 amino acids. The V gene end was trimmed by 4 bases and the J gene end by 10 bases; junction bases not matched to a gene: 6. The CDR3 sequence: CASSLMTGEIQYF. The CDR3 DNA reads TGTGCCAGCAGCCTGATGACAGGGGAGATTCAGTACTTC.